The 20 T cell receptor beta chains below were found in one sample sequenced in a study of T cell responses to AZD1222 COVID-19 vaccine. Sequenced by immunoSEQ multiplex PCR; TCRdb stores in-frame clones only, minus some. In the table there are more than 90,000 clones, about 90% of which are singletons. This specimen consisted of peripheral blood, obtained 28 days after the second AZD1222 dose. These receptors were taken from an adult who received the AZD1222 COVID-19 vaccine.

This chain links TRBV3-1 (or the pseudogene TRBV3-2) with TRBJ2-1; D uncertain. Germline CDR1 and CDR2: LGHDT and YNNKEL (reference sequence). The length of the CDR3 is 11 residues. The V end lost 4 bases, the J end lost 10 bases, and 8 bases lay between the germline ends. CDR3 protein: CASSRDLEQFF. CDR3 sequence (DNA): TGTGCCAGCAGCCGAGACCTGGAGCAGTTCTTC.

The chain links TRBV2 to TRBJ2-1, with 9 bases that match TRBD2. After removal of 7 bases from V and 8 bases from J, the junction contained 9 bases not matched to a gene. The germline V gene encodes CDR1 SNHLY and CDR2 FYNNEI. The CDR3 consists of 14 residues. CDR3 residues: CASKGGLAHDEQFF. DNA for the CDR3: TGTGCCAGCAAAGGGGGACTAGCTCATGATGAGCAGTTCTTC.

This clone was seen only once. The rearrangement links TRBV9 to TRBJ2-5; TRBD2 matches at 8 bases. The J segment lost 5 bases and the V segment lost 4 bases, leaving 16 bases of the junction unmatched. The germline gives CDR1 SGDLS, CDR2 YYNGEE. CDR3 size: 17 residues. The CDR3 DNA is TGTGCCAGCAGCCACGTAGGTCTTCCCGGGAGGGATGAGACCCAGTACTTC. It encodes CASSHVGLPGRDETQYF.

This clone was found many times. As DNA, the CDR3 is TGTGCCAGCAGCTTATTCCACGACCCTACAGGGAGAAATTCACCCCTCCACTTT. The encoded protein is CASSLFHDPTGRNSPLHF. The chain is built from TRBV7-2 and TRBJ1-6; D possibly corresponds to TRBD1 (6 bases). Trimming pared 2 bases from V and 7 bases from J, leaving 21 bases between. CDR1 and CDR2 from the germline V gene are SGHTA and FQGNSA. CDR3 length equals 18 residues.

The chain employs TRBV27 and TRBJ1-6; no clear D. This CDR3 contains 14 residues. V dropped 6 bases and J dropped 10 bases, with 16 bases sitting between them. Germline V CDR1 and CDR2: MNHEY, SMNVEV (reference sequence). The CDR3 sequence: CASRSTGVLSPLHF. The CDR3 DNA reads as TGTGCCAGCAGATCGACCGGGGTTCTGTCACCCCTCCACTTT.

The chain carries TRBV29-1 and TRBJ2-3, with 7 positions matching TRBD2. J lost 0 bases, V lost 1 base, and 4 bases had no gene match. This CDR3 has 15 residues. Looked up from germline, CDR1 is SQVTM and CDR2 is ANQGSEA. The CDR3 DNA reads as TGCAGCGTTGAAGGGTTTAGCGGGAGCACAGATACGCAGTATTTT. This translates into CSVEGFSGSTDTQYF.

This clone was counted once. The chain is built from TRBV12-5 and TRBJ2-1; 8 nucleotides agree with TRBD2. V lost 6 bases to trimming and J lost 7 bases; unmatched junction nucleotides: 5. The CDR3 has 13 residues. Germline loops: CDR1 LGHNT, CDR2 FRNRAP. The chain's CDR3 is CASGGTSGNEQFF. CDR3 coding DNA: TGTGCTAGTGGCGGGACTAGTGGGAATGAGCAGTTCTTC.

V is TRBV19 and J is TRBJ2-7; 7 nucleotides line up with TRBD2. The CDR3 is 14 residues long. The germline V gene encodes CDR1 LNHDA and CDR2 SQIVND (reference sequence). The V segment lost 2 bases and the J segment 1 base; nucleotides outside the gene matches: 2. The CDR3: CASSISGASYEQYF. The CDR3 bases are TGTGCCAGTAGTATAAGCGGGGCTTCCTACGAGCAGTACTTC. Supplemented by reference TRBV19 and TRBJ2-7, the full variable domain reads DGGITQSPKYLFRKEGQNVTLSCEQNLNHDAMYWYRQDPGQGLRLIYYSQIVNDFQKGDIAEGYSVSREKKESFPLTVTSAQKNPTAFYLCASSISGASYEQYFGPGTRLTVT.

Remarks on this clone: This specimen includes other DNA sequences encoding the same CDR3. The CDR3 DNA sequence: TGCAGTGCGGGCAGGGGGACTGAAGCTTTCTTT. Translated, it gives CSAGRGTEAFF. The chain couples TRBV20-1 to TRBJ1-1, with 7 bases identical to TRBD1. The V gene end was trimmed by 6 bases and the J gene end by 5 bases; junction bases not matched to a gene: 3. CDR3 length: 11 residues. Per germline, CDR1 DFQATT and CDR2 SNEGSKA (reference sequence).

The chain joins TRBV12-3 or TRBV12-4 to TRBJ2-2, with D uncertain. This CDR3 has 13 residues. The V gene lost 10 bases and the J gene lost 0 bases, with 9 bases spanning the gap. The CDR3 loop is CATAIANTGELFF. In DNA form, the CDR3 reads TGTGCCACAGCAATCGCGAACACCGGGGAGCTGTTTTTT.

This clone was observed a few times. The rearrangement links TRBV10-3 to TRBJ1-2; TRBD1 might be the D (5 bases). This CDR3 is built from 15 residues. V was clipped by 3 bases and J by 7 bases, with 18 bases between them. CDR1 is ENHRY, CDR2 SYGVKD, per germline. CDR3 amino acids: CAISDPRVPLGGYTF. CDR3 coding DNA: TGTGCCATCAGTGACCCCAGGGTCCCCTTGGGTGGCTACACCTTC.

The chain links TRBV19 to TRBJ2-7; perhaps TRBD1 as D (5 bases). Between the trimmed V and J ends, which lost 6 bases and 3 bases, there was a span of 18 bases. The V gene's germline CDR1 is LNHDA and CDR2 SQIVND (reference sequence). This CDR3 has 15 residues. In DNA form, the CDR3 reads TGTGCCAGTAGCTCTGGGGTTGACAGCTTCTACGAGCAGTACTTC. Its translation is CASSSGVDSFYEQYF.

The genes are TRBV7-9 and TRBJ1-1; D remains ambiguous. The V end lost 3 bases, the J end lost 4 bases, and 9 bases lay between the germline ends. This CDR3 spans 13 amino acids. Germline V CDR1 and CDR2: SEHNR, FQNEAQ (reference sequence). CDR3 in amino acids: CASSFSISTEAFF. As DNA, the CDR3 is TGTGCCAGCAGCTTCTCCATCAGCACTGAAGCTTTCTTT.

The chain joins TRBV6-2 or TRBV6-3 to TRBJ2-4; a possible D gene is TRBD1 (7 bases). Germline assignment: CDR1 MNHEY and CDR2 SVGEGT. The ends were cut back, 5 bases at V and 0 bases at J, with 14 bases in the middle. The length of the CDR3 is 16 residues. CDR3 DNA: TGTGCCAGCAGTCAACGACAGGGAGGAGCCAAAAACATTCAGTACTTC. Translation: CASSQRQGGAKNIQYF.

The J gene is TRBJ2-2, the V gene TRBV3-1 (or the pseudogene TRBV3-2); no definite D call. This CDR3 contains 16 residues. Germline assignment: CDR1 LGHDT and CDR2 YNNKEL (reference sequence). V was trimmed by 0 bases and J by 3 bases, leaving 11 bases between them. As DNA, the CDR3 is TGTGCCAGCAGCCAAGATCTGGGCTATGACACCGGGGAGCTGTTTTTT. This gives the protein CASSQDLGYDTGELFF.

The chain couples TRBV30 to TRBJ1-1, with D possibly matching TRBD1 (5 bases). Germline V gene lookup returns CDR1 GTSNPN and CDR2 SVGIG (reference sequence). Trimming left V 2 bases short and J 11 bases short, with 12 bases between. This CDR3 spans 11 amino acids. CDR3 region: CAWSTSGAAFF. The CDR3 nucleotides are TGTGCCTGGAGTACCTCTGGGGCGGCTTTCTTT.

DNA for the CDR3: TGCGCCAGCAGCTCGGGACAGGGAGGGTTGGATGAAAAACTGTTTTTT. Translating it yields CASSSGQGGLDEKLFF. The chain has TRBV5-1 and TRBJ1-4; 9 positions match TRBD1. CDR1 is SGHRS, CDR2 YFSETQ, per germline. The CDR3 consists of 16 residues. Trimming took 3 bases from V and 6 from J; bases not matched to a gene: 9.

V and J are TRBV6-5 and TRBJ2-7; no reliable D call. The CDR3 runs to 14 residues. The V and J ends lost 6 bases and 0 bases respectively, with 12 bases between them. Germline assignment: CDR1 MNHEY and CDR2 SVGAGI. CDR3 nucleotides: TGTGCCAGCAGCAGACCCAGGTACTCCTACGAGCAGTACTTC. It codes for CASSRPRYSYEQYF.

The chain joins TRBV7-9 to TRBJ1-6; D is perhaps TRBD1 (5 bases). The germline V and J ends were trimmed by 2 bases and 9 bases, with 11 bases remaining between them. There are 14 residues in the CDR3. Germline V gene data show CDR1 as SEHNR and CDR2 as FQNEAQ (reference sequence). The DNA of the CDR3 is TGTGCCAGCAGCTTACAGGGTCGGGGTTCACCCCTCCACTTT. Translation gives CASSLQGRGSPLHF.

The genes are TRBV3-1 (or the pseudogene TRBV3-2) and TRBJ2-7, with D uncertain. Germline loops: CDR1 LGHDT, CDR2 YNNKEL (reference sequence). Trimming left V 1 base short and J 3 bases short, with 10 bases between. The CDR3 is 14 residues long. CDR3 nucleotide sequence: TGTGCCAGCAGCCAAGGTGTCGGTTACTACGAGCAGTACTTC. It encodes CASSQGVGYYEQYF.